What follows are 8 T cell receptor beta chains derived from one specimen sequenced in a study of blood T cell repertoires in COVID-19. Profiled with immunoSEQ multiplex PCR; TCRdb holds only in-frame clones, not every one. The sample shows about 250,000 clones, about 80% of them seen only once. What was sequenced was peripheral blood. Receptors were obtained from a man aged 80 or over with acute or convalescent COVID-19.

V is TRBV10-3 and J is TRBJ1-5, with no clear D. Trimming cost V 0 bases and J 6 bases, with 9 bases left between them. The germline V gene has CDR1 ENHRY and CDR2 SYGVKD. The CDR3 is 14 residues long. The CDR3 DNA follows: TGTGCCATCAGTGAGTCCGGGAGGACTCAGCCCCAGCATTTT. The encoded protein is CAISESGRTQPQHF.

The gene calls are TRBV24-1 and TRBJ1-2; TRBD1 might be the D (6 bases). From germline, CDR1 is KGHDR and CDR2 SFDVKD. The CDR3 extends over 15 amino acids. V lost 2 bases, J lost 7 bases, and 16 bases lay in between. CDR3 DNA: TGTGCCACCAGTGATTCTACGGGGGGCAGAAGTGGCTACACCTTC. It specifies CATSDSTGGRSGYTF.

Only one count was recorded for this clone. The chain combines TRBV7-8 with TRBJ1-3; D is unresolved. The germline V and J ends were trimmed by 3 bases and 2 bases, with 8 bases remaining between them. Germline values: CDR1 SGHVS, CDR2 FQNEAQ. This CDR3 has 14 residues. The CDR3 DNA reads TGTGCCAGCAGCTTCAATGGAGCTGGAAACACCATATATTTT. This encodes CASSFNGAGNTIYF.

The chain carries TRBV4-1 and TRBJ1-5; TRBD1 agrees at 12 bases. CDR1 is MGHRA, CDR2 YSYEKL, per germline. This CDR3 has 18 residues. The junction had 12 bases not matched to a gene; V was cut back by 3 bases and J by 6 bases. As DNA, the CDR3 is TGCGCCAGCAGCCATAGGGACAGGGGGCGCATGGTGGGTCAGCCCCAGCATTTT. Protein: CASSHRDRGRMVGQPQHF.

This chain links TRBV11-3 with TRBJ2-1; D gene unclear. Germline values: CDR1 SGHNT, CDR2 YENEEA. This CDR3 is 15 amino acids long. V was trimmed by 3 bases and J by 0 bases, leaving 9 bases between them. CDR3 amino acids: CASSFTPSSYNEQFF. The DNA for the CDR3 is TGTGCCAGCAGCTTCACACCAAGCTCCTACAATGAGCAGTTCTTC.

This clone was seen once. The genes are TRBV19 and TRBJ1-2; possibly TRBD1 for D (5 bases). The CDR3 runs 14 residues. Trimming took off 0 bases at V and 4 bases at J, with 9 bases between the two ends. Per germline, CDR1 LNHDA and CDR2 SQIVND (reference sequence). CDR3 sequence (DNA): TGTGCCAGTAGTATAGATCGACAGCTCTATGGCTACACCTTC. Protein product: CASSIDRQLYGYTF.

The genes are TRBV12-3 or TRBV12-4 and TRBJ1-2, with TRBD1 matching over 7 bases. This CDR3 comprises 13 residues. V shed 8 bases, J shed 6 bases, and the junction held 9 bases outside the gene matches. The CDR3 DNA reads TGTGCCAGCGCCTCCTCAGGGGGGCATGGCTACACCTTC. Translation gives CASASSGGHGYTF.

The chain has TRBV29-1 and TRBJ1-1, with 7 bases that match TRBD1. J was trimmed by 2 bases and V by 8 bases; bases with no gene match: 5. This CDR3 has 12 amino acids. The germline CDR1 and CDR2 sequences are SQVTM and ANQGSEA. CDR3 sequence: CSTGQVNTEAFF. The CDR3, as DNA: TGCAGCACAGGACAGGTTAACACTGAAGCTTTCTTT. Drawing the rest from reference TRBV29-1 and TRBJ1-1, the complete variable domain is SAVISQKPSRDICQRGTSLTIQCQVDSQVTMMFWYRQQPGQSLTLIATANQGSEATYESGFVIDKFPISRPNLTFSTLTVSNMSPEDSSIYLCSTGQVNTEAFFGQGTRLTVV.